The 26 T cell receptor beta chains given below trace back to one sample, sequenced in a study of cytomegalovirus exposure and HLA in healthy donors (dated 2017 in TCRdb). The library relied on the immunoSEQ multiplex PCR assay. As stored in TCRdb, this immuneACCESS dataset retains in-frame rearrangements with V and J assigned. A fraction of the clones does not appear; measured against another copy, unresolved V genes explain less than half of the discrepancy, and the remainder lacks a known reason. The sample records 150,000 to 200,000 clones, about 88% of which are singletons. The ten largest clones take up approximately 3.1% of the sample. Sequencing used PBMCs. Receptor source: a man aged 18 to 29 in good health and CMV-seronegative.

In DNA, the CDR3 is TGCGCCAGCAGCAACCACCCGGGACAGAGCACCGGGGAGCTGTTTTTT. Encoded protein: CASSNHPGQSTGELFF. V is TRBV5-1 and J is TRBJ2-2, with 7 positions matching TRBD1. The CDR3 extends over 16 amino acids. The germline CDR1 and CDR2 sequences are SGHRS and YFSETQ. Unmatched junction bases numbered 10, after V lost 4 bases and J lost 4 bases.

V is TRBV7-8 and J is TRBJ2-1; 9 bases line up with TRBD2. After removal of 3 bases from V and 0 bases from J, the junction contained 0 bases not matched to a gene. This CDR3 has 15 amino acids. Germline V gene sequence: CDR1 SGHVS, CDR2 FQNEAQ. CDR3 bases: TGTGCCAGCAGCTTTAGCGGGAGCTCCTACAATGAGCAGTTCTTC. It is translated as CASSFSGSSYNEQFF. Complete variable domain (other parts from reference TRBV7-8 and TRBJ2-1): GAGVSQSPRYKVAKRGQDVALRCDPISGHVSLFWYQQALGQGPEFLTYFQNEAQLDKSGLPSDRFFAERPEGSVSTLKIQRTQQEDSAVYLCASSFSGSSYNEQFFGPGTRLTVL.

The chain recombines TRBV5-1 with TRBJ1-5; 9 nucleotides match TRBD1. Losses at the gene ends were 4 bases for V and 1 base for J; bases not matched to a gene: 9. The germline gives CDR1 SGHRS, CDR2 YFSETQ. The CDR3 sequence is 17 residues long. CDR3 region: CASSPIPGQGSNQPQHF. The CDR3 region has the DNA TGCGCCAGCAGCCCAATTCCTGGACAGGGGAGCAATCAGCCCCAGCATTTT. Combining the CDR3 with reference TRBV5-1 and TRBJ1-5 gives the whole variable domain KAGVTQTPRYLIKTRGQQVTLSCSPISGHRSVSWYQQTPGQGLQFLFEYFSETQRNKGNFPGRFSGRQFSNSRSEMNVSTLELGDSALYLCASSPIPGQGSNQPQHFGDGTRLSIL.

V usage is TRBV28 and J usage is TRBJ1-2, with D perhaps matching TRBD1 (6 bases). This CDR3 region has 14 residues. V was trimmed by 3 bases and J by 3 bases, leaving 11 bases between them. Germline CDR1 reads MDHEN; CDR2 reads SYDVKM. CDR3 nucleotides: TGTGCCAGCAGTTTGCAGGGGTTCGACTATGGCTACACCTTC. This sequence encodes CASSLQGFDYGYTF.

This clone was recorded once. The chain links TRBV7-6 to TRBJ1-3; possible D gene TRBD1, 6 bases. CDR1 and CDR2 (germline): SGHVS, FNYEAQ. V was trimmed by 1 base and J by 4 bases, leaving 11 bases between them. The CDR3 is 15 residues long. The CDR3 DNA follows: TGTGCCAGCAGCTTAGAGGCGGGGGCCGGAAACACCATATATTTT. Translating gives CASSLEAGAGNTIYF.

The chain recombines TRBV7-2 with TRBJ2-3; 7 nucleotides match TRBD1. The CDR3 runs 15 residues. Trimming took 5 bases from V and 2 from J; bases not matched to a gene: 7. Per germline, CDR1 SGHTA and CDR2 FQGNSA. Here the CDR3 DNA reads TGTGCCAGCAGCCCGGGACAGATCTTCACAGATACGCAGTATTTT. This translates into CASSPGQIFTDTQYF.

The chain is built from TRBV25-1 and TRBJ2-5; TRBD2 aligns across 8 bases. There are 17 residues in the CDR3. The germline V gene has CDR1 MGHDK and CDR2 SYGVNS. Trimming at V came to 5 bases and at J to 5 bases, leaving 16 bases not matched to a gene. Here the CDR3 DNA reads TGTGCCAGCAGTCCACCTAAGGGAGTAGCGGGGTCGGAGACCCAGTACTTC. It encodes CASSPPKGVAGSETQYF. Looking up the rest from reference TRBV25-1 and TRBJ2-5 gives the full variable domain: EADIYQTPRYLVIGTGKKITLECSQTMGHDKMYWYQQDPGMELHLIHYSYGVNSTEKGDLSSESTVSRIRTEHFPLTLESARPSHTSQYLCASSPPKGVAGSETQYFGPGTRLLVL.

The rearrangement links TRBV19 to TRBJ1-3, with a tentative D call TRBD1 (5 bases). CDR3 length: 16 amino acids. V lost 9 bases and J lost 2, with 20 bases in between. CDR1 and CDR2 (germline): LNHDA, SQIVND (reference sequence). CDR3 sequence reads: CASLPTAGPAGNTIYF. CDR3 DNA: TGTGCCAGCCTTCCAACTGCGGGGCCAGCTGGAAACACCATATATTTT.

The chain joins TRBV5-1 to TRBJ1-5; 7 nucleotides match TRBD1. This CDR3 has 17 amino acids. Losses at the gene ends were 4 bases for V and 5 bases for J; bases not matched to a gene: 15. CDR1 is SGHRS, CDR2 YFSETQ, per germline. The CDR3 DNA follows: TGCGCCAGCAGCCCAAACCCAATGACAGGGAATGATCAGCCCCAGCATTTT. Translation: CASSPNPMTGNDQPQHF.

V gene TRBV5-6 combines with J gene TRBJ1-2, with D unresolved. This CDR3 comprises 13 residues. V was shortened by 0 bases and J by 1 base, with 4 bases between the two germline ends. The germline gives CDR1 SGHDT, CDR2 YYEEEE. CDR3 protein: CASSLAGNYGYTF. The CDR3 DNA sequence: TGTGCCAGCAGCTTGGCCGGTAACTATGGCTACACCTTC. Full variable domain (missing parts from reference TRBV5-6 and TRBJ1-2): DAGVTQSPTHLIKTRGQQVTLRCSPKSGHDTVSWYQQALGQGPQFIFQYYEEEERQRGNFPDRFSGHQFPNYSSELNVNALLLGDSALYLCASSLAGNYGYTFGSGTRLTVV.

The CDR3 DNA follows: TGTGCCAGCAGTACGTTAGACAGGGCGTCCTACAATGAGCAGTTCTTC. Protein product: CASSTLDRASYNEQFF. The J gene is TRBJ2-1, the V gene TRBV27; 7 positions agree with TRBD1. This CDR3 has 16 amino acids. Trimming removed 5 bases from V and 1 base from J; junction bases left unmatched: 8. The V gene's germline CDR1 is MNHEY and CDR2 SMNVEV (reference sequence).

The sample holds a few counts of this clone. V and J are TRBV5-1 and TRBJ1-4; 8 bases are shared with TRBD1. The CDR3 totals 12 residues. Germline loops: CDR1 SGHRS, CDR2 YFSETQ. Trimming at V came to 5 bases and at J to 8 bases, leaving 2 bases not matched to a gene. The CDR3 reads CASRGDREKLFF. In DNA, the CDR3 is TGCGCCAGCAGAGGGGACAGGGAAAAACTGTTTTTT.

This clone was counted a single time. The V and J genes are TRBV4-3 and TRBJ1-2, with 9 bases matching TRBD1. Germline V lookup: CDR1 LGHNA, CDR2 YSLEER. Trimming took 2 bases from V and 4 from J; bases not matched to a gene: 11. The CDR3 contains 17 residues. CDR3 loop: CASSQSGQGRRIYGYTF. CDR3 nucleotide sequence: TGCGCCAGCAGCCAATCGGGACAGGGCAGAAGAATCTATGGCTACACCTTC.

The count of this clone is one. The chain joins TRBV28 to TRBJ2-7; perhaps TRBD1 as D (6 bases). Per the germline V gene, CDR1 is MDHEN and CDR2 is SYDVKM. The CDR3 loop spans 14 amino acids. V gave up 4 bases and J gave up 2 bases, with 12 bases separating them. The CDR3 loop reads CASSSGTLTYEQYF. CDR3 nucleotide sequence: TGTGCCAGCAGTTCCGGGACACTAACCTACGAGCAGTACTTC.

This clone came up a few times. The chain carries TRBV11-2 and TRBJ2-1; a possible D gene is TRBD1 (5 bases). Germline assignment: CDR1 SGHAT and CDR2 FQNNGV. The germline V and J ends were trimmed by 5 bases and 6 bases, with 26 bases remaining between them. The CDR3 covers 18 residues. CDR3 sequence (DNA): TGTGCCAGCAGCCTCAAGTTGGGGCACAGGTCGGTAGGCAATGAGCAGTTCTTC. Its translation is CASSLKLGHRSVGNEQFF.

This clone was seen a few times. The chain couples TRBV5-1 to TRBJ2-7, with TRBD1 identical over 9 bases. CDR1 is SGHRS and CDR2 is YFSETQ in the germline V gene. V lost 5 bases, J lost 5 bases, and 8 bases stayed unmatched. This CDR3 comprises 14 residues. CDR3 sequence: CASSQGTGGHEQYF. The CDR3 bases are TGCGCCAGCAGTCAAGGAACAGGGGGCCACGAGCAGTACTTC.

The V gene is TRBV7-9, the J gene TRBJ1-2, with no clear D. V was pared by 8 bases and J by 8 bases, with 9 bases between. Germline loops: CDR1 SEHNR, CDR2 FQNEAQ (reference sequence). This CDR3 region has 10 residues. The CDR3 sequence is CASAAGGYTF. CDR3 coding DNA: TGTGCCAGCGCGGCGGGAGGCTACACCTTC.

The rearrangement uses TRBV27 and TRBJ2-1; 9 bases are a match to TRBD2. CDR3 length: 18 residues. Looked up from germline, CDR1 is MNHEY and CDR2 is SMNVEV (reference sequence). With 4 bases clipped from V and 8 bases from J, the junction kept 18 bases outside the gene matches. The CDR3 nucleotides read TGTGCCAGCAGTTCCATCGGGCGGGGCGGGGGGGCCATTTATGAGCAGTTCTTC. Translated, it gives CASSSIGRGGGAIYEQFF.

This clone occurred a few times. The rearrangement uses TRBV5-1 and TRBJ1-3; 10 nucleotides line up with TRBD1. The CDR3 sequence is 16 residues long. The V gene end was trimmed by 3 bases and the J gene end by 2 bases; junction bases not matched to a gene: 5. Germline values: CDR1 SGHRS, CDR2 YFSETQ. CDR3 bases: TGCGCCAGCAGCTCAGACGGACAGGGGGCTGGAAACACCATATATTTT. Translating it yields CASSSDGQGAGNTIYF.

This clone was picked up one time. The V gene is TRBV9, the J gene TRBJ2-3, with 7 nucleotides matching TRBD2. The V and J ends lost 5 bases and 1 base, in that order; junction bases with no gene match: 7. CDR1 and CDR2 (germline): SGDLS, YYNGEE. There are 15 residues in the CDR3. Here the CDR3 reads CASSPGLAGTDTQYF. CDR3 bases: TGTGCCAGCAGTCCTGGGCTAGCGGGCACAGATACGCAGTATTTT.

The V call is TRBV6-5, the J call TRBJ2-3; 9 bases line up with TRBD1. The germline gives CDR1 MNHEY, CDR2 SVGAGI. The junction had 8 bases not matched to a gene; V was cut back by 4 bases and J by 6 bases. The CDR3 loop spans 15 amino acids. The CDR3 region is CASSWGQGSGDTQYF. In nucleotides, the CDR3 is TGTGCCAGCAGTTGGGGACAGGGAAGCGGCGATACGCAGTATTTT.

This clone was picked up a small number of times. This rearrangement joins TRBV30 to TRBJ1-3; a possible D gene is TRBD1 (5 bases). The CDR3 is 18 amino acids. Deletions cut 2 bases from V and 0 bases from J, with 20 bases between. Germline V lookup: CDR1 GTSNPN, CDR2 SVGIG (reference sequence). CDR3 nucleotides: TGTGCCTGGAGTACCTCCGTTTGGGGGGGGAACTCTGGAAACACCATATATTTT. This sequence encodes CAWSTSVWGGNSGNTIYF.

CDR3 amino acids: CASNGPWGQLGNTIYF. CDR3 coding DNA: TGTGCCAGCAACGGACCATGGGGGCAGCTTGGAAACACCATATATTTT. The V gene is TRBV2, the J gene TRBJ1-3, with D possibly TRBD1 on 6 matching bases. Trimming stripped 7 bases from V and 3 bases from J, with 19 bases between. Germline loops: CDR1 SNHLY, CDR2 FYNNEI. This CDR3 spans 16 amino acids.

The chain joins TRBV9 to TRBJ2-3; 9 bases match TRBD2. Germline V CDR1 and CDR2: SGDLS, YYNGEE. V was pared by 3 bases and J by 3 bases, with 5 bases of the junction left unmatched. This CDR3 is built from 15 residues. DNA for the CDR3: TGTGCCAGCAGCGCTAGCGGGACGTGGACAGATACGCAGTATTTT. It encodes CASSASGTWTDTQYF.

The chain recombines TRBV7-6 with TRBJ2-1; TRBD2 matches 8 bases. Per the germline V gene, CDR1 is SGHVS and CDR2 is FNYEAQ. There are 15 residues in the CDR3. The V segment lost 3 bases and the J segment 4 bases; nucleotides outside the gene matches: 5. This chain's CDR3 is CASSFSGNGYNEQFF. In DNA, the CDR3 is TGTGCCAGCAGCTTTAGCGGGAATGGGTACAATGAGCAGTTCTTC.

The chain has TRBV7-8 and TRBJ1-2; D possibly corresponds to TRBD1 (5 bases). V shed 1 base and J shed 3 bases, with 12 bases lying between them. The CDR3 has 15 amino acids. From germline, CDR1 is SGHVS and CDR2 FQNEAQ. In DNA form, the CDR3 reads TGTGCCAGCAGCTTAGAAGAAGGACACTACTATGGCTACACCTTC. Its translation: CASSLEEGHYYGYTF.